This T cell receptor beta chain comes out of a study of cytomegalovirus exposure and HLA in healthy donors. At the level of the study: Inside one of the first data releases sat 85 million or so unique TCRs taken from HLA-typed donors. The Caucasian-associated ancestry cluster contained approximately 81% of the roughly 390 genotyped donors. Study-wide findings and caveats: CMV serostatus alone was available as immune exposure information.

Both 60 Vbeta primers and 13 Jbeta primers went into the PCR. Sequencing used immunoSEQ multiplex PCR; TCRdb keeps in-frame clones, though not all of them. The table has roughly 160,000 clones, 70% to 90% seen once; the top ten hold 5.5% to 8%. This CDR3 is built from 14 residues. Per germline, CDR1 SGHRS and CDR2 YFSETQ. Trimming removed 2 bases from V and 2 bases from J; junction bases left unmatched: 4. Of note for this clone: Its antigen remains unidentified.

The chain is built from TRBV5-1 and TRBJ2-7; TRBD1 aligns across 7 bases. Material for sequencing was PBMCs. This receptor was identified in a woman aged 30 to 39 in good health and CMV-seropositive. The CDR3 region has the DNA TGCGCCAGCAGCTTCACCGGGACAGCCTACGAGCAGTACTTC. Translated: CASSFTGTAYEQYF.